This TCR beta chain was observed in a study of blood T cell repertoires in COVID-19. Study-level information: Italy, Spain and the United States were the sources of the convalescent and acute COVID-19 samples. PBMCs, B-cell-depleted T cells, or T cells provided the cDNA or gDNA that made up the material.

In terms of age and location, participants ranged from roughly 18 to 100 years and lived in about two dozen US areas. Participants' reported clinical history set cohort assignment. This CDR3 is built from 14 residues. The V gene lost 1 base and the J gene lost 5 bases, with 8 bases spanning the gap. In germline, CDR1 is SEHNR, CDR2 FQNEAQ (reference sequence). Libraries were prepared by immunoSEQ multiplex PCR; TCRdb keeps only in-frame clonotypes and omits some of them. The table shows 390,000 or so clones, with 80% to 90% occurring only once. This chain joins TRBV7-9 and TRBJ1-4; no firm D call. The sequencing input was PBMCs or T cells enriched from blood (not recorded which). This receptor was obtained from a man between 18 and 35 years old who had recovered from COVID-19. The CDR3 loop is CASSLGQKNEKLFF. CDR3 coding DNA: TGTGCCAGCAGCTTAGGGCAGAAGAATGAAAAACTGTTTTTT.